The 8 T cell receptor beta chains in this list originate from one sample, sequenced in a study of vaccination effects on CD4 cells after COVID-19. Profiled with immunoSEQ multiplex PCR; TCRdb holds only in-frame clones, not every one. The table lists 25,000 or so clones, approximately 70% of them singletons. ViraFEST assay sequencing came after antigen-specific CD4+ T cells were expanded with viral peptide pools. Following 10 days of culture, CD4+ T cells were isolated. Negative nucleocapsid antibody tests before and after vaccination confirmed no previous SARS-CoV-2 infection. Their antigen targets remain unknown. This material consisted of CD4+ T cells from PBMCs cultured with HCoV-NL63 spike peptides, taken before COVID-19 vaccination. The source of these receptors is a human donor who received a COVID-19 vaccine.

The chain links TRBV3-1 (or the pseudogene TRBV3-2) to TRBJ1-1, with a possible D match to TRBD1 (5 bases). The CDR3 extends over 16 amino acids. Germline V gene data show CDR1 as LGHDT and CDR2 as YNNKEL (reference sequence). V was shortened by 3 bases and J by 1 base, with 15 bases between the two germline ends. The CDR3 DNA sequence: TGTGCCAGCAGCCAGTTTTCGGGACCGACGAACACTGAAGCTTTCTTT. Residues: CASSQFSGPTNTEAFF.

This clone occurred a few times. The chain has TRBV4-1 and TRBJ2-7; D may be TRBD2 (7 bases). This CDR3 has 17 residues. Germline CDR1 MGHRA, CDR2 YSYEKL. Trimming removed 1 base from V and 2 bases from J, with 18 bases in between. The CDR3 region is CASSQGVNRGATYEQYF. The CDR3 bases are TGCGCCAGCAGCCAAGGCGTTAATCGGGGGGCAACCTACGAGCAGTACTTC.

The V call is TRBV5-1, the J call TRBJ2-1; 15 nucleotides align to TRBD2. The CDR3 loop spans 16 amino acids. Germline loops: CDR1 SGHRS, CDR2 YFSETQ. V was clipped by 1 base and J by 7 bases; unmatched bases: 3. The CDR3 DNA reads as TGCGCCAGCAGCTTGACCGGGACTAGCGGGGGGAATGAGCAGTTCTTC. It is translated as CASSLTGTSGGNEQFF.

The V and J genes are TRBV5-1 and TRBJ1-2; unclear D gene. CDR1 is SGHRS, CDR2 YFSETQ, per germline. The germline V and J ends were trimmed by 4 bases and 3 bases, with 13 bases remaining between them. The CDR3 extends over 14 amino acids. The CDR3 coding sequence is TGCGCCAGCAGCCCGGCCGGGGTGCACTATGGCTACACCTTC. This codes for CASSPAGVHYGYTF.

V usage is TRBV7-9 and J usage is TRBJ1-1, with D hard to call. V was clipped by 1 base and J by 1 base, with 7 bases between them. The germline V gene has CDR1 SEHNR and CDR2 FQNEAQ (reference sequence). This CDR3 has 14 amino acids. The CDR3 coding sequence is TGTGCCAGCAGCTTAGGCCGGTCGAACACTGAAGCTTTCTTT. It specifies CASSLGRSNTEAFF.

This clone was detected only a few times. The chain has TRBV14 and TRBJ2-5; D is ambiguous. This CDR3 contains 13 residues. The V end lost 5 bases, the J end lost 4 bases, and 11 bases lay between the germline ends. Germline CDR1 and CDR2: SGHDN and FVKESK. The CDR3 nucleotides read TGTGCCAGCAGCAATTATTTGGGAGAGACCCAGTACTTC. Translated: CASSNYLGETQYF.

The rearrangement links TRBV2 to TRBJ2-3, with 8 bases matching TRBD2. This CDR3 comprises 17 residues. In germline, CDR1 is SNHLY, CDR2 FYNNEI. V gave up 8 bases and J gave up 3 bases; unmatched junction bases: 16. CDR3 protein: CASRVGGSGGPTDTQYF. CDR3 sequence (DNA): TGTGCCAGCCGAGTGGGGGGATCGGGGGGGCCGACAGATACGCAGTATTTT.

CDR3 bases: TGTGCCAGCAGTACCCACTTGGGCCTCCAAGAGACCCAGTACTTC. It encodes CASSTHLGLQETQYF. The genes are TRBV6-5 and TRBJ2-5; D not certain. V was pared by 5 bases and J by 1 base, with 14 bases between. The CDR3 contains 15 residues. Germline CDR1 and CDR2: MNHEY and SVGAGI.